One sample yielded the 30 T cell receptor beta chains listed below, sequenced in a study of T cell responses to AZD1222 COVID-19 vaccine. Generated by immunoSEQ multiplex PCR, the TCRdb table keeps only in-frame clones and is missing some. The repertoire holds 50,000 or so clones, with about 80% as singletons. The sequenced sample was peripheral blood, obtained 28 days after the second AZD1222 dose. All receptors derive from an adult who received the AZD1222 COVID-19 vaccine.

The J gene is TRBJ2-3, the V gene TRBV5-4; tentatively, D is TRBD1 (5 bases). Between the trimmed V and J ends, which lost 4 bases and 2 bases, there was a span of 17 bases. CDR1 is SGHNT, CDR2 YYREEE, per germline (reference sequence). The CDR3 loop spans 16 amino acids. In nucleotides, the CDR3 is TGTGCCAGCAGCCCTATCCCGGACACCTCCACAGATACGCAGTATTTT. Translated, it gives CASSPIPDTSTDTQYF.

The chain couples TRBV2 to TRBJ2-7; D may be TRBD1 or TRBD2 (5 bases each). In germline, CDR1 is SNHLY, CDR2 FYNNEI. The length of the CDR3 is 13 residues. Trimming removed 6 bases at V and 6 bases at J, with 15 bases between. In DNA, the CDR3 is TGTGCCAGCAGCGCTCGGGACCAAGGCGAGCAGTACGTC. This sequence encodes CASSARDQGEQYV.

The J gene is TRBJ2-1, the V gene TRBV19; TRBD2 might be the D (6 bases). There are 18 residues in the CDR3. Germline V gene sequence: CDR1 LNHDA, CDR2 SQIVND (reference sequence). The V end lost 3 bases, the J end lost 4 bases, and 22 bases lay between the germline ends. The CDR3 nucleotides read TGTGCCAGTAGTATCCTAGAGGGCGCGGGGCGGAGATACAATGAGCAGTTCTTC. Encoded protein: CASSILEGAGRRYNEQFF. The whole variable domain, filled in from reference TRBV19 and TRBJ2-1, reads DGGITQSPKYLFRKEGQNVTLSCEQNLNHDAMYWYRQDPGQGLRLIYYSQIVNDFQKGDIAEGYSVSREKKESFPLTVTSAQKNPTAFYLCASSILEGAGRRYNEQFFGPGTRLTVL.

This clone was seen a handful of times. The CDR3, as DNA: TGTGCCAGCTCACCACTTTCAGGGTCGACTGAAGCTTTCTTT. Amino acids: CASSPLSGSTEAFF. The genes are TRBV18 and TRBJ1-1, with D maybe TRBD1 (5 bases). The ends were cut back, 1 base at V and 5 bases at J, with 11 bases in the middle. This CDR3 has 14 residues. Germline values: CDR1 KGHSH, CDR2 LQKENI.

The chain couples TRBV28 to TRBJ1-5; D is uncertain. In germline, CDR1 is MDHEN, CDR2 SYDVKM. Trimming pared 5 bases from V and 2 bases from J, leaving 13 bases between. This CDR3 has 15 amino acids. The CDR3 spells CASSLPFRGNQPQHF. CDR3 in DNA: TGTGCCAGCAGTCTCCCGTTTCGGGGCAATCAGCCCCAGCATTTT.

V gene TRBV19 combines with J gene TRBJ2-5; D is possibly TRBD2 (5 bases). This CDR3 contains 11 residues. Trimming took 4 bases from V and 8 from J, leaving 8 bases between them. The germline V gene has CDR1 LNHDA and CDR2 SQIVND (reference sequence). The chain's CDR3 is CASSSGGTQYF. For the CDR3, the DNA is TGTGCCAGTAGTAGTGGAGGAACCCAGTACTTC.

This chain links TRBV24-1 with TRBJ2-5; perhaps TRBD2 as D (6 bases). The CDR3 length is 15 residues. The ends were cut back, 2 bases at V and 5 bases at J, with 14 bases in the middle. CDR1 and CDR2 (germline): KGHDR, SFDVKD. The CDR3 sequence is CATSDWQGGMETQYF. The CDR3, as DNA: TGTGCCACCAGTGATTGGCAGGGAGGTATGGAGACCCAGTACTTC.

The genes are TRBV7-2 and TRBJ2-5, with 8 bases aligning to TRBD1. The trim removed 5 bases at V and 3 bases at J, leaving 11 bases unmatched. Germline V gene data show CDR1 as SGHTA and CDR2 as FQGNSA. This CDR3 is 16 amino acids long. The CDR3, as DNA: TGTGCCAGCAGCCTCGGGACAGGCAAGAGTAAAGAGACCCAGTACTTC. It encodes CASSLGTGKSKETQYF.

The CDR3 protein is CAISEADRANGYTF. CDR3 DNA: TGTGCCATCAGTGAGGCCGACAGGGCCAATGGCTACACCTTC. The chain recombines TRBV10-3 with TRBJ1-2, with 7 bases aligning to TRBD1. CDR3 size: 14 residues. Germline V gives CDR1 ENHRY, CDR2 SYGVKD. With V trimmed by 2 bases and J by 6 bases, 6 bases remained unmatched.

This chain links TRBV6-5 with TRBJ1-4; D remains ambiguous. This CDR3 has 15 amino acids. Trimming cost V 0 bases and J 10 bases, with 15 bases left between them. CDR1 is MNHEY and CDR2 is SVGAGI in the germline V gene. This CDR3 reads CASSYSANPDGKLFF. The CDR3 region has the DNA TGTGCCAGCAGTTACTCGGCAAACCCAGACGGAAAACTGTTTTTT.

The rearrangement links TRBV21-1 to TRBJ1-2; the table's D gene call, TRBD1, was not cross checked with the DNA. TRBV21-1 is deemed a pseudogene. There are 14 residues in the CDR3. The chain's CDR3 is CASTFLWAADGYTF. The DNA for the CDR3 is TGTGCCAGCACCTTTCTGTGGGCTGCTGATGGCTACACCTTC.

This rearrangement joins TRBV5-6 to TRBJ1-3; possibly TRBD1 for D (5 bases). V dropped 4 bases and J dropped 3 bases, with 14 bases sitting between them. From germline, CDR1 is SGHDT and CDR2 YYEEEE. The CDR3 is 15 residues long. The CDR3 is CASSPTVTGGNTIYF. In DNA, the CDR3 is TGTGCCAGCAGCCCGACAGTAACCGGTGGAAACACCATATATTTT.

This sequence joins TRBV6-6 and TRBJ1-1, with D hard to call. The CDR3 length is 11 residues. The germline V gene encodes CDR1 MNHNY and CDR2 SVGAGI (reference sequence). Trimming removed 7 bases at V and 7 bases at J, with 10 bases between. CDR3 DNA: TGTGCCAGCACGGCTGGGAATGAAGCTTTCTTT. It codes for CASTAGNEAFF.

The gene calls are TRBV3-1 (or the pseudogene TRBV3-2) and TRBJ1-1, with unresolved D. Germline CDR1 is LGHDT and CDR2 is YNNKEL (reference sequence). The length of the CDR3 is 13 residues. V was clipped by 7 bases and J by 12 bases, with 21 bases between them. The CDR3 protein is CASTHYAGLETFF. The CDR3 DNA follows: TGTGCCAGCACACACTACGCCGGTTTAGAGACTTTCTTT.

This chain uses TRBV12-3 or TRBV12-4 with TRBJ1-5, with 8 nucleotides matching TRBD1. CDR3 size: 13 residues. V was pared by 5 bases and J by 7 bases, with 4 bases of the junction left unmatched. The CDR3 loop is CASSTDREQPQHF. The CDR3 DNA sequence: TGTGCCAGCAGTACGGACAGGGAACAGCCCCAGCATTTT.

A single count supports this clone. Other DNA sequences from this sample encode an identical CDR3 as well. The chain recombines TRBV6-5 with TRBJ1-2; 9 bases fit TRBD1. Trimming removed 0 bases from V and 2 bases from J; junction bases left unmatched: 1. Germline V CDR1 and CDR2: MNHEY, SVGAGI. This CDR3 contains 15 residues. CDR3 residues: CASSYSGQGNYGYTF. The CDR3, as DNA: TGTGCCAGCAGTTACTCCGGACAGGGGAACTATGGCTACACCTTC.

The chain links TRBV2 to TRBJ2-6; possible D gene TRBD2, 6 bases. Germline V gives CDR1 SNHLY, CDR2 FYNNEI. Trimming left V 7 bases short and J 3 bases short, with 7 bases between. The CDR3 loop spans 13 amino acids. The CDR3 DNA sequence: TGTGCCAGCAAGGGAGGTGGGGCCAACGTCCTGACTTTC. Encoded protein: CASKGGGANVLTF.

This chain uses TRBV2 with TRBJ1-2; TRBD1 aligns across 8 bases. The germline V gene encodes CDR1 SNHLY and CDR2 FYNNEI. CDR3 length: 14 residues. The V segment lost 5 bases and the J segment 6 bases; nucleotides outside the gene matches: 8. CDR3: CASSTGQVVHGYTF. For the CDR3, the DNA is TGTGCCAGCAGTACGGGACAGGTAGTACATGGCTACACCTTC.

The gene calls are TRBV28 and TRBJ1-5; unclear D gene. The germline V gene has CDR1 MDHEN and CDR2 SYDVKM. The CDR3 totals 13 residues. V lost 6 bases, J lost 4 bases, and 10 bases lay in between. CDR3 sequence (DNA): TGTGCCAGCAGAGAGGTCCTGAATCAGCCCCAGCATTTT. Translation gives CASREVLNQPQHF.

V gene TRBV30 combines with J gene TRBJ1-2; 7 bases fit TRBD1. Germline CDR1 is GTSNPN and CDR2 is SVGIG (reference sequence). V lost 4 bases to trimming and J lost 8 bases; unmatched junction nucleotides: 16. The CDR3 spans 15 residues. CDR3 region: CAWNPDSRGRGGYTF. Written as DNA, the CDR3 is TGTGCCTGGAACCCCGACTCTAGGGGGCGCGGAGGCTACACCTTC.

The chain combines TRBV18 with TRBJ2-2; perhaps TRBD1 as D (6 bases). This CDR3 is 15 amino acids long. Germline lookup yields CDR1 KGHSH and CDR2 LQKENI. The V and J ends lost 2 bases and 3 bases respectively, with 10 bases between them. CDR3 sequence: CASSPMAGDTGELFF. The DNA for the CDR3 is TGTGCCAGCTCACCAATGGCAGGGGACACCGGGGAGCTGTTTTTT.

The chain links TRBV28 to TRBJ2-5; perhaps TRBD1 as D (6 bases). This CDR3 contains 15 residues. From germline, CDR1 is MDHEN and CDR2 SYDVKM. Between the trimmed V and J ends, which lost 5 bases and 0 bases, there was a span of 13 bases. CDR3 sequence (DNA): TGTGCCAGCAGTCCCGACCCAGGGGACCAAGAGACCCAGTACTTC. Translating gives CASSPDPGDQETQYF. Variable domain in full (rest from reference TRBV28 and TRBJ2-5): DVKVTQSSRYLVKRTGEKVFLECVQDMDHENMFWYRQDPGLGLRLIYFSYDVKMKEKGDIPEGYSVSREKKERFSLILESASTNQTSMYLCASSPDPGDQETQYFGPGTRLLVL.

This chain connects TRBV27 to TRBJ2-1, with D possibly TRBD2 on 6 matching bases. CDR1 MNHEY and CDR2 SMNVEV come from the germline V gene (reference sequence). The length of the CDR3 is 15 residues. The germline V and J ends were trimmed by 5 bases and 1 base, with 12 bases remaining between them. This CDR3 reads CASSLTGLSYNEQFF. The CDR3 DNA sequence: TGTGCCAGCAGTCTTACGGGACTGTCCTACAATGAGCAGTTCTTC.

This clone was counted between two and nine times. The V gene is TRBV4-2, the J gene TRBJ2-2; D not certain. Germline V gives CDR1 LGHNA, CDR2 YNFKEQ. The CDR3 extends over 13 amino acids. With 3 bases removed from V and 7 bases from J, the gap between germline ends came to 9 bases. The CDR3 reads CASSHSRGGELFF. The CDR3 DNA follows: TGTGCCAGCAGCCATTCTCGCGGCGGGGAGCTGTTTTTT.

This clone was seen a few times. The chain couples TRBV6-2 or TRBV6-3 to TRBJ1-5; D is undetermined. The germline gives CDR1 MNHEY, CDR2 SVGEGT. V was trimmed by 2 bases and J by 4 bases, leaving 9 bases between them. The CDR3 totals 14 residues. CDR3 DNA sequence: TGTGCCAGCAGTTACAAGCACCAAAATCAGCCCCAGCATTTT. The encoded protein is CASSYKHQNQPQHF.

The chain joins TRBV9 to TRBJ2-1; 14 bases map to TRBD2. CDR1 is SGDLS, CDR2 YYNGEE, per germline. With 3 bases clipped from V and 7 bases from J, the junction kept 3 bases outside the gene matches. The CDR3 sequence is 15 residues long. Here the CDR3 DNA reads TGTGCCAGCAGCGCCGGGACTAGCGGGAGTAATGAGCAGTTCTTC. It codes for CASSAGTSGSNEQFF.

The chain employs TRBV3-1 (or the pseudogene TRBV3-2) and TRBJ2-4; 7 bases align to TRBD2. This CDR3 region has 19 residues. CDR1 and CDR2 from the germline V gene are LGHDT and YNNKEL (reference sequence). J lost 1 base, V lost 4 bases, and 16 bases had no gene match. The CDR3 is CASSRGSGLDIRAKNIQYF. The CDR3 DNA sequence: TGTGCCAGCAGCCGGGGTAGCGGGTTAGATATTAGGGCCAAAAACATTCAGTACTTC.

This chain links TRBV30 with TRBJ1-2; D is undetermined. The V end was cut by 0 bases, the J end by 8 bases, with 16 bases between. This CDR3 is built from 14 residues. Germline-derived CDR1 and CDR2 are GTSNPN and SVGIG (reference sequence). CDR3 region: CAWSVRVAAGGYTF. The CDR3 DNA reads TGTGCCTGGAGTGTAAGGGTGGCTGCTGGCGGCTACACCTTC.

This clone showed up just once. The rearrangement joins TRBV28 to TRBJ1-4; D not resolved. This CDR3 comprises 11 residues. V lost 3 bases and J lost 8, with 4 bases in between. Germline-derived CDR1 and CDR2 are MDHEN and SYDVKM. This chain's CDR3 is CASSFREKLFF. The DNA for the CDR3 is TGTGCCAGCAGTTTCCGAGAAAAACTGTTTTTT.

The V call is TRBV5-4, the J call TRBJ1-2; D not certain. The CDR3 is made up of 13 amino acids. Between the trimmed V and J ends, which lost 2 bases and 4 bases, there was a span of 9 bases. CDR1 is SGHNT and CDR2 is YYREEE in the germline V gene (reference sequence). Written as DNA, the CDR3 is TGTGCCAGCAGCTTCCGTATCTCCTATGGCTACACCTTC. This gives the protein CASSFRISYGYTF.